The rows below give T cell receptor beta chains drawn from one sample of a study of blood T cell repertoires in COVID-19. The assay was immunoSEQ multiplex PCR, and TCRdb's table has in-frame clones only and misses some. The sample holds hundreds of thousands of clones; about 88% are singletons and the top ten take roughly 3%. Source material: peripheral blood. Receptor source: a man aged 55 to 69 with acute or convalescent COVID-19. Both conserved end residues are trimmed from each CDR3. Clone size, where shown, is once, few, many, or a class for clones that have expanded.

abundance,v_gene,CDR3aa
once,TRBV3-1/TRBV3-2,ASSQGTGSYEQY
NA,TRBV6-5,ASSPARGRSGELF
NA,TRBV3-1/TRBV3-2,ASSQFPTGLAGADTQY
NA,TRBV27,ASSPNTDTQY
NA,TRBV12-5,ASGLVGGEGANVLT
NA,TRBV5-1,ASSPPGQMNTEAF
NA,TRBV20-1,SASTTSGGARETQY
NA,TRBV7-6,ASSLGPGQNYEQY
NA,TRBV7-8,ASLRLLFAEAF
NA,TRBV10-2,ASSETPGAGGWGTEAF
NA,TRBV7-9,ASSSTGVVAEAF
NA,TRBV28,ASSPGHLETQY
once,TRBV3-1/TRBV3-2,ASSQDSSEQF
NA,TRBV4-2,ASSQDRGGSYEQY
NA,TRBV7-9,ASSPRRGFVEKLF
NA,TRBV12-3/TRBV12-4,ASSGRSYEQY
few,TRBV11-2,ASSLGLWGVTEAF
few,TRBV19,ASSSSGGGYGYT
NA,TRBV28,ASSTIGRGATNEKLF
NA,TRBV7-3,ASSPSPPTIY
once,TRBV5-1,ASSLGQFRTGEGNSPLH
NA,TRBV7-9,ASSWRGAGANVLT
NA,TRBV4-3,ASSHTGTGSPEQF
NA,TRBV5-4,ASSPTGIANYGYT
NA,TRBV9,ASSVSGGPLDTQY
NA,TRBV3-1/TRBV3-2,ASSQGGWGNQPQH
NA,TRBV5-8,ASSSPTPNTEAF
NA,TRBV11-2,ASSLGSGGNTGELF
NA,TRBV9,ASSPIDNPYNEQF
NA,TRBV15,ATSREGENIQY
once,TRBV6-5,ASSRAGSDYEQY
once,TRBV7-8,ASRERAVWDTQY
NA,TRBV5-4,ASSPGQGGTDTQY